This TCR beta chain was sequenced in a study of beta chain features in type 1 diabetes. The study's findings and limits: Any HLA type influence on TCRB rearrangement was left unresolved here. Naive, central memory and regulatory TCRB repertoires appeared more similar among patients than healthy donors. Reduced insertions and increased deletions marked VDJ junctions in type 1 diabetes patients.

As concerns this clone: Its antigen is currently unknown.

Purity exceeded 98% in all sorted populations. Germline CDR1 and CDR2: SGHNT and YENEEA. The CDR3 sequence is 14 residues long. Trimming removed 5 bases at V and 2 bases at J, with 12 bases between. Expressed TCRB transcripts got sequenced, as all isolated RNA was reverse transcribed. Repertoires were generated with immunoSEQ multiplex PCR, while TCRdb's copy carries only in-frame clones and drops some. The sample shows around 160,000 clones, approximately 52% of them seen only once. The receptor comes from a man younger than 35 in good health. Sequenced input: Tregs from blood. V is TRBV11-3 and J is TRBJ2-5, with a tentative D call TRBD1 (6 bases). The DNA of the CDR3 is TGTGCCAGCAGCCCCGGGACAAGTCAAGAGACCCAGTACTTC. It translates to CASSPGTSQETQYF.